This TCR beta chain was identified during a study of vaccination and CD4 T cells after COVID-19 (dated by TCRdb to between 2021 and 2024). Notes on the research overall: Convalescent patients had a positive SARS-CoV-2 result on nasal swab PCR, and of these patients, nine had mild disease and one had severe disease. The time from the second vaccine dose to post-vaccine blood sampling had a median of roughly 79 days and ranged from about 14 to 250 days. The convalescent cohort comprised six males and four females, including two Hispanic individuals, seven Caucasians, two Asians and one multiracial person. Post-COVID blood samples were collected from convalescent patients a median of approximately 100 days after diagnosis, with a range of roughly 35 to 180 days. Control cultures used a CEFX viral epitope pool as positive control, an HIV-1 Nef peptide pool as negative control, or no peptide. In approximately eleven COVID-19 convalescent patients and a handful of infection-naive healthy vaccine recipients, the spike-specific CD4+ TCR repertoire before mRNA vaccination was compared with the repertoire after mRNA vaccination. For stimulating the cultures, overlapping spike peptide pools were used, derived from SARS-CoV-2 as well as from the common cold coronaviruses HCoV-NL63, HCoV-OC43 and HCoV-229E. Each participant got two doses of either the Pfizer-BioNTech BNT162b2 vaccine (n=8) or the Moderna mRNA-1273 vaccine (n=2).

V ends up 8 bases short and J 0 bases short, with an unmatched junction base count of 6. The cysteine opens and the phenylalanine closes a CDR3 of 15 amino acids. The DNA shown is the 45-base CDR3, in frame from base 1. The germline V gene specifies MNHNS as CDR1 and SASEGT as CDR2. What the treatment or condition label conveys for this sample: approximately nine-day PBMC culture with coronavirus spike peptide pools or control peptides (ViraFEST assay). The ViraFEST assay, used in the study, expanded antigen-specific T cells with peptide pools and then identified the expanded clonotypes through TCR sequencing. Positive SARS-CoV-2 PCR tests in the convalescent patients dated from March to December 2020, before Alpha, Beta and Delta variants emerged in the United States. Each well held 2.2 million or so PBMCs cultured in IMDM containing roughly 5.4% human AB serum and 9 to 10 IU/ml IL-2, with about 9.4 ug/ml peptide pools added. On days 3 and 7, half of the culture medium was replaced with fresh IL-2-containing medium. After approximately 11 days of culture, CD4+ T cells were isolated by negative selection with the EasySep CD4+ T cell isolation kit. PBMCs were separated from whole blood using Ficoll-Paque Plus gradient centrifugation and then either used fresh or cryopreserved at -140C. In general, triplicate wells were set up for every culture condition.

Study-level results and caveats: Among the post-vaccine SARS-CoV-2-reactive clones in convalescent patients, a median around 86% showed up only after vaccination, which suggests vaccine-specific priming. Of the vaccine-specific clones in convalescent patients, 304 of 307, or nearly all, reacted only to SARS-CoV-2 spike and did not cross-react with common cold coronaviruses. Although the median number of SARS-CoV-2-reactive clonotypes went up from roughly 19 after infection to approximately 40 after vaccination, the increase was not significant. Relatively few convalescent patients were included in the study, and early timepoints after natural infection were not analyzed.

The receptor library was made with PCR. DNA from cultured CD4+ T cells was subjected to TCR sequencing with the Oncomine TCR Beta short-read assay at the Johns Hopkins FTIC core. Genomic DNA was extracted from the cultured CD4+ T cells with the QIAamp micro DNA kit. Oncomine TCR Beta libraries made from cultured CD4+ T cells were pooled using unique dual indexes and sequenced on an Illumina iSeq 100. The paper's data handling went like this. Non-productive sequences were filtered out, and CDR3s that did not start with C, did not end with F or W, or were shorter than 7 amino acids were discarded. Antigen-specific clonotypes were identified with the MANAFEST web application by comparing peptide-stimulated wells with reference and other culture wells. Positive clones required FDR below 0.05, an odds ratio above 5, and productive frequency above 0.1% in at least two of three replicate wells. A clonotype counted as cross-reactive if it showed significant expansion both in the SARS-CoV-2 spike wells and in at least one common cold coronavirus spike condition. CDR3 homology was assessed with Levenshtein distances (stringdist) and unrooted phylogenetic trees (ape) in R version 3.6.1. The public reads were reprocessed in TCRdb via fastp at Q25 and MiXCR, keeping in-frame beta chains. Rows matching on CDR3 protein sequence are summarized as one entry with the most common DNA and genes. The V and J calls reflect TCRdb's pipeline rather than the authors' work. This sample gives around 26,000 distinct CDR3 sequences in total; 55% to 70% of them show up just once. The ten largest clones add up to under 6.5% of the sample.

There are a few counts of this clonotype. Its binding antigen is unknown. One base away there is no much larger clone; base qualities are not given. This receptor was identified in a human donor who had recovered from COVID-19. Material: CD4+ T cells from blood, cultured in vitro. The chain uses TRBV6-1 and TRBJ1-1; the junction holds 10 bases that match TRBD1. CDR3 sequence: CASERQGAMNTEAFF. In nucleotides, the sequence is TGTGCCAGCGAAAGACAGGGGGCTATGAACACTGAAGCTTTCTTT.